This note documents a single TCR beta chain sequence. What it recognizes is unknown. The data are from a study of shared clonotypes between healthy human individuals. Whole-study context: CD4 naive and CD4 memory each took three plates per donor, while CD8 naive took two and CD8 memory one.

Repertoires were generated with immunoSEQ multiplex PCR, while TCRdb's copy carries only in-frame clones and drops some. This table holds more than 2 million clones, 85% to 95% found once. Study-level results: Naive subsets usually exceeded memory subsets in estimated richness.

Sample: naive CD4+ T cells sorted from blood. Subset: CD45RA+ positively selected. The receptor's source is a man younger than 35 in good health.

CDR3 in DNA: TGTGCCAGCAGCATGATTACCGGACAGGCCTACAATGAGCAGTTCTTC. Its translation: CASSMITGQAYNEQFF. The rearrangement uses TRBV27 and TRBJ2-1; 7 nucleotides match TRBD1. The germline V gene has CDR1 MNHEY and CDR2 SMNVEV (reference sequence). The CDR3 spans 16 residues. V was pared by 6 bases and J by 2 bases, with 10 bases of the junction left unmatched.